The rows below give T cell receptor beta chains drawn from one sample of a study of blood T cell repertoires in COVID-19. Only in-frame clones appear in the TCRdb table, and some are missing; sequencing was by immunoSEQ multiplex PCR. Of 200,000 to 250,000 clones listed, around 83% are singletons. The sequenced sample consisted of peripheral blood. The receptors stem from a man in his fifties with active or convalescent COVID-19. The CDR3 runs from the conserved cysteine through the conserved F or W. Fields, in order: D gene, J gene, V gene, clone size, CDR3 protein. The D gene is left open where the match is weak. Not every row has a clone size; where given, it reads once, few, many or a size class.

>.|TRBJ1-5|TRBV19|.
CASSAQGGAYSNQPQHF
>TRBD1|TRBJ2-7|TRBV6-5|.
CASTGTGLHEQYF
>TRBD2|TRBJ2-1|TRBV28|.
CASSFRTSGYYNEQFF
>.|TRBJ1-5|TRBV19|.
CASRNTGWSNQPQHF
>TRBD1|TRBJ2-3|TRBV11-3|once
CASSLVGTGGPDTQYF
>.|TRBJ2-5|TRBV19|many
CASTPGGQTQETQYF
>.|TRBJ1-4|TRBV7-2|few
CASSLGGGGEKLFF
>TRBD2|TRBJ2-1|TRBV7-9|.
CASSLAAGGQDEQFF
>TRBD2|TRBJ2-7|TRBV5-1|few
CASSFTSGSYEQYF
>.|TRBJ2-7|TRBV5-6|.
CASSLELLAPNYEQYF
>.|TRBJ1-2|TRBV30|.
CAWSVQASYGYTF
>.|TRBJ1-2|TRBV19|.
CASSIEQLLGYGYTF
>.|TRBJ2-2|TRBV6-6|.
CATSPPRVGTGELFF
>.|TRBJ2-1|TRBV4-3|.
CASSREGAYNEQFF
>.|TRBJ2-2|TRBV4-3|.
CASSQDRGIAGELFF
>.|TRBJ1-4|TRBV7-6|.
CASSPSGGNEKLFF
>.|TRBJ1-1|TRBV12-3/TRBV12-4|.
CAIDPRGTEAFF
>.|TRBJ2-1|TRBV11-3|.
CASSLGPSSYNEQFF
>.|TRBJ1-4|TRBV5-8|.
CASRSDSEKLFF
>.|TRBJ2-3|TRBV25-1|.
CASSEYGLAPTQYF
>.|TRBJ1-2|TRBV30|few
CAWSDGINNYGYTF
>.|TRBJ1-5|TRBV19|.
CASSIGQFYQPQHF
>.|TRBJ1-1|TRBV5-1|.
CASSPQSNTEAFF
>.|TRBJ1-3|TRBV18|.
CASSPRDIGNTIYF
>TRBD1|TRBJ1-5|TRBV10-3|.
CAISGDRGGQPQHF
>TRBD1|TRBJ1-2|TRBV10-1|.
CASRGAWAGDRGQGAWGYGYTF
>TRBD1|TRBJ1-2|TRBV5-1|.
CASSLTSQGADGYTF
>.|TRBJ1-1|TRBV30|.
CAWSQVETQAFF
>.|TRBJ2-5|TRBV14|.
CASSQTKTQYF
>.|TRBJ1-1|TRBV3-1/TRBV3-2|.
CASSQGTEANAFF
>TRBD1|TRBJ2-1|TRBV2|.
CASSLTGGLISYNEQFF
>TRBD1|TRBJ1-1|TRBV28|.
CASRTGGNTEAFF
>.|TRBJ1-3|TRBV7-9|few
CASSLGGTGNTIYF
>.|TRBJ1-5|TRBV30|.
CAWCGSSNQPQHF
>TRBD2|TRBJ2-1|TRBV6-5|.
CASSPLAGEGHEQFF
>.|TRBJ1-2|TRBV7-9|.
CASSLETFTNYGYTF
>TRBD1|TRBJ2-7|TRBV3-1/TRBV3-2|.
CASSLLRGQGAQEQYF
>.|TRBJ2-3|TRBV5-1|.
CASSGGALESTDTQYF
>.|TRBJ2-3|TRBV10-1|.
CASTPERYTDTQYF
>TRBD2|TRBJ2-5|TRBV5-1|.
CASSPHIAGGEETQYF
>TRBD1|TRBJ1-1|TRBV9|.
CASSVQPGQGVGF
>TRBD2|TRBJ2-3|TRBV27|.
CASSPPPGLADSSNTQYF
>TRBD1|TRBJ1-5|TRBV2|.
CASRRDRGFYGNQPQHF
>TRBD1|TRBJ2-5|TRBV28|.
CASSSETGWGETQYF
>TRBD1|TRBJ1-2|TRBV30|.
CAGTWQGQKTYYGYTF
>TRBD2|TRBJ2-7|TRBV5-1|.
CASSSPGLAAQYF
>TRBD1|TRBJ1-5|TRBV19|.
CASREKGTGNQPQHF